This note documents a single T cell receptor beta chain sequence. It has no known antigen specificity. No much larger clonotype is one base removed from it; base qualities were not supplied. Without any cell sorting, total RNA and DNA were extracted together from roughly 21-30 mg of bulk tissue using the AllPrep DNA/RNA mini kit. Surgical resection was performed in China between 2015 and early 2016 on several patients with histopathologically diagnosed primary liver carcinoma. At the time of sampling, the patients had chronic HBV infection and had not received any treatment. Fresh tumor and adjacent tissue pieces were bisected, with one half stored in RNAlater at -80 degrees C and the other half sent for histology. The data are from a study of tumor-infiltrating lymphocytes in primary liver carcinoma (dated by TCRdb to between 2016 and 2019). Regarding the complete study: Of the five patients (three men and two women, aged 30 to 69 years), four had hepatocellular carcinoma and one had combined HCC and intrahepatic cholangiocarcinoma. The tumors of the five patients were staged as T1-T3 N0M0, with maximum diameters ranging from roughly 4.2 to 10 cm. Samples yielded roughly 3.5 to 7.13 million productive TCRbeta reads; read depth did not differ significantly between tissue types. The study combined TCRbeta repertoire sequencing, expression microarrays and whole-exome sequencing across five regions of each liver tumor, with adjacent normal tissue and blood. A total of roughly 35 specimens from 5 patients went through TCRbeta repertoire sequencing, namely 25 tumor regions, 5 adjacent noncancerous liver tissues and 5 peripheral blood samples. High reproducibility was observed for the technical replicate repertoires, with mean shared-clone rates approximately 0.9 and correlation coefficients above 0.98.

Overall study outcomes, separate from this receptor: Consistent with antigen-driven expansion, pairs of tumor regions showed higher repertoire overlap (mean about 36%) than either tumor-adjacent pairs (approximately 17%) or tumor-blood pairs (about 15%). Comparison of CD4+ and CD8+ T cell repertoires was precluded by the use of bulk unsorted samples. Because only the TCR beta chain was sequenced and unpaired alpha chains were not captured, true repertoire diversity is likely underestimated. A significantly larger repertoire fraction was made up by the top 250 clones in tumors than in blood (p = 0.039). Only four or five patients were included in the study, and the authors note that the findings should be validated in a larger study.

TCRbeta-specific cDNA was reverse-transcribed from approximately 0.5 ug total RNA using a constant-region primer and ProtoScript II reverse transcriptase. The TCRbeta libraries were prepared through three rounds of nested multiplex PCR following a slightly modified ARM-PCR procedure. Multiplex TRBV1-TRBV30 forward primers and a Cbeta reverse primer were used in the first two PCR rounds, each of which was run for 10 cycles. Sample barcodes and Illumina adapters were added in a final 25-cycle PCR with Deep VentR polymerase. Before sequencing, amplicons of 200-500 bp were purified from gel using a QIAquick gel extraction kit. An Illumina HiSeq 2500 was used to sequence the TCRbeta amplicons with 250-bp paired-end reads. The authors' analysis ran thus. Reads were quality-trimmed with Trimmomatic v0.33, and paired reads were merged with FLASH v1.2.11 to recover full CDR3 sequences. MiGEC v1.2.1b assigned V, D and J germline segments to the rearranged TCRbeta sequences. VDJtools v1.0.0 computed clonotype statistics and Shannon-Wiener diversity indices. Except for diversity analysis, only the 250 most abundant clonotypes of each sample were used in subsequent analyses to reduce sampling bias. The raw public reads went through TCRdb reprocessing: fastp at Q25, MiXCR clone calling, in-frame beta chains kept. CDR3 protein sequences are deduplicated, and each keeps its most common genes and DNA. TCRdb, not the original authors, processed these V and J calls. The sample records around 88,000 distinct CDR3 sequences, about 70% of which are singletons. The top ten clonotypes cover roughly 27% of the sample.

CDR1 SQVTM and CDR2 ANQGSEA were looked up in the germline V gene. The CDR3 sequence holds 11 residues, the cysteine and phenylalanine included. The retained sequence is limited to the CDR3, 33 bases, with the frame set at the first base. This clonotype was obtained from a man aged 40-55 years with primary liver carcinoma and hepatitis B virus infection. Sequencing was carried out using tumor-adjacent normal liver tissue. The rearrangement joined TRBV29-1 to TRBJ2-7; a confident D gene designation cannot be given. The CDR3 protein sequence reads: CRFFTSYEQYF. Here is the DNA: TGCCGCTTCTTCACCTCCTACGAGCAGTACTTC.